Sequencing of this T cell receptor beta chain was carried out in a study of OX40 agonist ivuxolimab in advanced cancers. Study background: Approximately 40% of patients had received prior checkpoint inhibitor therapy.

In this sample, this clone is medium-sized. Germline CDR1 reads LNHDA; CDR2 reads SQIVND (reference sequence). Trimming took 5 bases from V and 4 from J; bases not matched to a gene: 6. This CDR3 region has 15 residues. Blood got drawn at baseline, again on cycle 4 day 1, and then on cycle 7 day 1. Sequencing was performed with immunoSEQ multiplex PCR; in TCRdb, only in-frame clones are kept and a portion is missing. The data hold roughly 10,000 clones, with 77% observed a single time. This TCR was sampled from an adult with an advanced solid tumor such as melanoma, head and neck, liver or kidney cancer. Here the sequenced sample was CD4+ or CD8+ T cells sorted from blood, taken in a trial of the OX40 agonist ivuxolimab. This chain uses TRBV19 with TRBJ2-1, with 9 bases matching TRBD2. CDR3 coding DNA: TGTGCCAGTAGTTTCGCTAGCGGGGAATACAATGAGCAGTTCTTC. Amino acids: CASSFASGEYNEQFF.